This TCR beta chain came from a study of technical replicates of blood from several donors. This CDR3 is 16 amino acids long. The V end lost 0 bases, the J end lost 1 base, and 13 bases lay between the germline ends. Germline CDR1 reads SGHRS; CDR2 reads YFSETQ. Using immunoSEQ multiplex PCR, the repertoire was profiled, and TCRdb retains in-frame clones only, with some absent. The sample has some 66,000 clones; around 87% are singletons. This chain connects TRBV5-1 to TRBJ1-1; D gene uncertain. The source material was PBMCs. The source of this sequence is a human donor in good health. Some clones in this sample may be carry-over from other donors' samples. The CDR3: CASSLGRGRTNTEAFF. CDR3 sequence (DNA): TGCGCCAGCAGCTTGGGGCGGGGTCGGACGAACACTGAAGCTTTCTTT.